This TCR beta chain was profiled in a study of T-cell memory formation after mild COVID-19. Study-wide results and caveats: Contracting clones from day 15 to 85 had balanced CD4/CD8; later expanders favoured CD4+. Some clones that responded were present in memory (sampled pre-infection), which suggests cross-reactive memory joined. Unconfirmed was the SARS-CoV-2 specificity of second-wave clones that peaked on day 37.

The CDR3 is 14 amino acids. The germline V gene has CDR1 MNHEY and CDR2 SVGAGI. Trimming removed 0 bases from V and 2 bases from J, with 5 bases in between. TCRdb reprocessed the 5' RACE reads with MiXCR, giving one entry per CDR3 protein. The data hold approximately 30,000 distinct CDR3 sequences, with approximately 7.7% observed a single time. This clonotype has only a few counts. Its antigen is as yet unknown. Material: PBMCs or a T cell subset sorted from them (not recorded which). This chain connects TRBV6-5 to TRBJ1-5; D gene unclear. The clonotype was recovered from a man in his late teens or twenties who had mild COVID-19 (a few samples of this study predate the infection). Cell type and time point are not known. The CDR3 loop is CASSYSMGNQPQHF. The DNA of the CDR3 is TGTGCCAGCAGTTACTCAATGGGCAATCAGCCCCAGCATTTT.